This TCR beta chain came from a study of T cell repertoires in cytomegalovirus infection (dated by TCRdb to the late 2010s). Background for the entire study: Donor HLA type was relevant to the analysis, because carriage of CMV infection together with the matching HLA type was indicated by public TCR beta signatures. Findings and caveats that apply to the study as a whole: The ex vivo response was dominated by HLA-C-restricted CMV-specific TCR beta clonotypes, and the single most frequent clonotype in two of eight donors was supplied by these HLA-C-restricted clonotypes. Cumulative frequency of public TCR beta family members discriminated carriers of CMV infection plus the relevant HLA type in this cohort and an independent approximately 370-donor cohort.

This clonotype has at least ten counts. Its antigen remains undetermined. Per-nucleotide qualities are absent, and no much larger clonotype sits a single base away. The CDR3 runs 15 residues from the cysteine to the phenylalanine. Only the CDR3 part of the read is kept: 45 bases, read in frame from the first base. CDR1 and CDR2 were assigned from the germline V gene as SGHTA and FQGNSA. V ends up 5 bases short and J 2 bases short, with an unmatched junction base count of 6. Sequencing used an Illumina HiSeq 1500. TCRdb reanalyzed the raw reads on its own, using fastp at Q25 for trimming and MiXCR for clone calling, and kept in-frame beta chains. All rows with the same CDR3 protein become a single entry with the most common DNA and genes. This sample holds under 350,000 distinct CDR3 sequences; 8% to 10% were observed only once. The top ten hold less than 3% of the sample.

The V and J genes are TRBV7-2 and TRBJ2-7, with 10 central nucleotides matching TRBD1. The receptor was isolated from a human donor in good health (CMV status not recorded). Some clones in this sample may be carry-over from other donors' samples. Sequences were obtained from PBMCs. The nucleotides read TGTGCCAGCAGCCGTTTAGGGACAGGGGCCTACGAGCAGTACTTC. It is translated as CASSRLGTGAYEQYF.